The 25 T cell receptor beta chains below were found in one sample sequenced in a study of shared clonotypes between healthy human individuals. This table comes from immunoSEQ multiplex PCR, and its TCRdb copy is limited to in-frame clones, with some not included. The profile shows over 400,000 clones, approximately 82% of them singletons. The sample was PBMCs. The receptors originated from a woman in her thirties or forties in good health. Some clones in this sample may be carry-over from other donors' samples.

This rearrangement joins TRBV7-2 to TRBJ2-1; 7 bases are shared with TRBD2. The trim removed 2 bases at V and 0 bases at J, leaving 4 bases unmatched. CDR3 length equals 16 residues. Germline CDR1 SGHTA, CDR2 FQGNSA. CDR3 sequence: CASSLYGGSSYNEQFF. The CDR3 DNA is TGTGCCAGCAGCTTATATGGCGGGAGCTCCTACAATGAGCAGTTCTTC. Filled out from reference TRBV7-2 and TRBJ2-1, the complete variable domain reads GAGVSQSPSNKVTEKGKDVELRCDPISGHTALYWYRQSLGQGLEFLIYFQGNSAPDKSGLPSDRFSAERTGGSVSTLTIQRTQQEDSAVYLCASSLYGGSSYNEQFFGPGTRLTVL.

This chain joins TRBV6-5 and TRBJ2-1; no firm D call. V gave up 2 bases and J gave up 7 bases, with 15 bases separating them. Germline V lookup: CDR1 MNHEY, CDR2 SVGAGI. The CDR3 extends over 15 amino acids. The CDR3 protein is CASSYSHQFGNEQFF. DNA of the CDR3: TGTGCCAGCAGTTACAGTCACCAGTTTGGAAATGAGCAGTTCTTC.

The CDR3 bases are TGTGCCAGCAGCTTGTCGGGCGGGAGGGCCTACGAGCAGTACTTC. It codes for CASSLSGGRAYEQYF. This chain uses TRBV5-4 with TRBJ2-7; TRBD2 matches at 9 bases. The germline CDR1 and CDR2 sequences are SGHNT and YYREEE (reference sequence). V shed 1 base and J 2 bases; nucleotides not matched to a gene: 4. The CDR3 runs to 15 residues.

This clone was counted at least ten times. This chain connects TRBV7-9 to TRBJ2-2; 7 bases are a match to TRBD2. The V gene's germline CDR1 is SEHNR and CDR2 FQNEAQ (reference sequence). The CDR3 consists of 15 residues. With V trimmed by 1 base and J by 3 bases, 2 bases remained unmatched. This CDR3 reads CASSLGTSDTGELFF. The CDR3 DNA is TGTGCCAGCAGCTTAGGCACTAGCGACACCGGGGAGCTGTTTTTT.

The chain links TRBV7-6 to TRBJ2-1; tentative D call: TRBD1 (6 bases). The germline gives CDR1 SGHVS, CDR2 FNYEAQ. The CDR3 runs 17 residues. The V end lost 4 bases, the J end lost 9 bases, and 25 bases lay between the germline ends. For the CDR3, the DNA is TGTGCCAGCAGCTCACGGATGAACGGGACACCCCAGGGTGAGCAGTTCTTC. As protein: CASSSRMNGTPQGEQFF. Drawing the rest from reference TRBV7-6 and TRBJ2-1, the complete variable domain is GAGVSQSPRYKVTKRGQDVALRCDPISGHVSLYWYRQALGQGPEFLTYFNYEAQQDKSGLPNDRFSAERPEGSISTLTIQRTEQRDSAMYRCASSSRMNGTPQGEQFFGPGTRLTVL.

This chain joins TRBV5-1 and TRBJ2-2; 11 bases line up with TRBD2. The length of the CDR3 is 19 residues. Germline-derived CDR1 and CDR2 are SGHRS and YFSETQ. Trimming at V came to 4 bases and at J to 7 bases, leaving 18 bases not matched to a gene. CDR3 bases: TGCGCCAGCAGCCCTACCCCAAGTAGCGGGAGGGCCGTTGGCGGGGAGCTGTTTTTT. Amino acid sequence: CASSPTPSSGRAVGGELFF.

There are many counts of this clone. The sample carries other DNA sequences with the same CDR3. The J gene is TRBJ2-3, the V gene TRBV6-1, with TRBD2 as a possible D gene (6 bases). Trimming took off 3 bases at V and 0 bases at J, with 7 bases between the two ends. Germline loops: CDR1 MNHNS, CDR2 SASEGT. The CDR3 has 14 residues. In DNA, the CDR3 is TGTGCCAGCAGTGACGGGGGAAGCACAGATACGCAGTATTTT. This translates into CASSDGGSTDTQYF.

CDR3 protein: CASSQVGTISTDTQYF. As DNA, the CDR3 is TGCGCCAGCAGCCAGGTGGGGACTATCAGCACAGATACGCAGTATTTT. V usage is TRBV5-1 and J usage is TRBJ2-3, with 7 bases that match TRBD2. The V and J ends lost 4 bases and 0 bases, in that order; junction bases with no gene match: 8. CDR3 length: 16 amino acids. Germline assignment: CDR1 SGHRS and CDR2 YFSETQ.

CDR3 sequence: CASSPYGGNEQFF. The CDR3 DNA reads TGTGCCAGCAGCCCTTACGGGGGGAATGAGCAGTTCTTC. The rearrangement links TRBV7-2 to TRBJ2-1; TRBD2 matches 7 bases. This CDR3 has 13 amino acids. The trim removed 5 bases at V and 7 bases at J, leaving 5 bases unmatched. The germline CDR1 and CDR2 sequences are SGHTA and FQGNSA. The full variable domain, in which reference TRBV7-2 and TRBJ2-1 provide the parts outside the CDR3, is GAGVSQSPSNKVTEKGKDVELRCDPISGHTALYWYRQSLGQGLEFLIYFQGNSAPDKSGLPSDRFSAERTGGSVSTLTIQRTQQEDSAVYLCASSPYGGNEQFFGPGTRLTVL.

The V gene is TRBV27, the J gene TRBJ1-5; possibly TRBD1 for D (6 bases). The CDR3 contains 15 residues. With 2 bases removed from V and 0 bases from J, the gap between germline ends came to 8 bases. Germline V gene sequence: CDR1 MNHEY, CDR2 SMNVEV (reference sequence). The CDR3 is CASSLNRDSNQPQHF. CDR3 in DNA: TGTGCCAGCAGTTTAAACAGGGATAGCAATCAGCCCCAGCATTTT.

This clone was recorded many times. Other DNA sequences of this sample code for an identical CDR3. The J gene is TRBJ2-1, the V gene TRBV11-2; TRBD1 is a possible D gene (6 bases). The CDR3 loop spans 16 amino acids. Germline CDR1 reads SGHAT; CDR2 reads FQNNGV. The V gene lost 2 bases and the J gene lost 9 bases, with 20 bases spanning the gap. DNA of the CDR3: TGTGCCAGCAGCTTAAGTAGCCCTGGAAAAGGGGGTGAGCAGTTCTTC. Its protein is CASSLSSPGKGGEQFF.

This clone appeared a few times. The chain is built from TRBV25-1 and TRBJ1-4; D is unclear. V was pared by 3 bases and J by 4 bases, with 6 bases between. Germline CDR1 reads MGHDK; CDR2 reads SYGVNS. This CDR3 region has 13 residues. The CDR3 spells CASSDGFNEKLFF. CDR3 DNA: TGTGCCAGCAGTGATGGGTTTAATGAAAAACTGTTTTTT.

The V gene is TRBV4-3, the J gene TRBJ1-5; tentatively, D is TRBD1 (6 bases). CDR3 length: 15 residues. V was shortened by 0 bases and J by 5 bases, with 11 bases between the two germline ends. Looked up from germline, CDR1 is LGHNA and CDR2 is YSLEER. The CDR3 loop reads CASSQERRGDQPQHF. The CDR3, as DNA: TGCGCCAGCAGCCAAGAGCGCAGGGGAGATCAGCCCCAGCATTTT.

The genes are TRBV19 and TRBJ1-5, with D unclear. The CDR3 extends over 15 amino acids. Deletions cut 4 bases from V and 4 bases from J, with 14 bases between. Germline loops: CDR1 LNHDA, CDR2 SQIVND (reference sequence). The chain's CDR3 is CASSTSPGTNQPQHF. As DNA, the CDR3 is TGTGCCAGTAGTACATCACCGGGCACAAATCAGCCCCAGCATTTT.

V usage is TRBV7-6 and J usage is TRBJ1-2, with D hard to call. The CDR3 runs to 14 residues. Germline values: CDR1 SGHVS, CDR2 FNYEAQ. The V gene lost 1 base and the J gene lost 4 bases, with 10 bases spanning the gap. The DNA of the CDR3 is TGTGCCAGCAGCTTAGATCCGGCTTCCTATGGCTACACCTTC. Its translation: CASSLDPASYGYTF.

For this clone: This sample also contains other DNA sequences that code for the same CDR3. The V call is TRBV5-1, the J call TRBJ1-1; TRBD1 might be the D (5 bases). The V end was cut by 0 bases, the J end by 5 bases, with 8 bases between. CDR3 length: 13 residues. In germline, CDR1 is SGHRS, CDR2 YFSETQ. For the CDR3, the DNA is TGCGCCAGCAGCTTGGATTCAGGGACTGAAGCTTTCTTT. Encoded protein: CASSLDSGTEAFF.

The J gene is TRBJ2-1, the V gene TRBV11-2; 7 nucleotides match TRBD2. V lost 0 bases to trimming and J lost 4 bases; unmatched junction nucleotides: 6. This CDR3 has 16 residues. Germline V lookup: CDR1 SGHAT, CDR2 FQNNGV. CDR3 coding DNA: TGTGCCAGCAGCTTAGATCGGGCGGGAGTATACAATGAGCAGTTCTTC. Residues: CASSLDRAGVYNEQFF.

The rearrangement links TRBV27 to TRBJ2-3; 8 nucleotides match TRBD2. The V gene's germline CDR1 is MNHEY and CDR2 SMNVEV (reference sequence). This CDR3 contains 15 residues. V was clipped by 7 bases and J by 2 bases; unmatched bases: 8. The CDR3 spells CASNLLAASTDTQYF. CDR3 nucleotides: TGTGCCAGCAACCTACTAGCGGCCTCCACAGATACGCAGTATTTT.

The chain is built from TRBV7-2 and TRBJ1-1, with D possibly being TRBD1 (5 bases). This CDR3 spans 13 amino acids. Trimming cost V 1 base and J 7 bases, with 10 bases left between them. The V gene's germline CDR1 is SGHTA and CDR2 FQGNSA. The CDR3: CASSLGGVGEAFF. The CDR3 bases are TGTGCCAGCAGCTTAGGAGGGGTCGGTGAAGCTTTCTTT.

CDR3 sequence (DNA): TGCGCCAGCAGCTCAGCCAAACCCCGGGACCCTGACTACGAGCAGTACTTC. It encodes CASSSAKPRDPDYEQYF. The rearrangement uses TRBV5-1 and TRBJ2-7; tentatively, D is TRBD1 or TRBD2 (5 bases each). The CDR3 runs 17 residues. V gave up 3 bases and J gave up 3 bases, with 22 bases separating them. Germline V gene lookup returns CDR1 SGHRS and CDR2 YFSETQ. The full variable domain, completed using reference TRBV5-1 and TRBJ2-7, is KAGVTQTPRYLIKTRGQQVTLSCSPISGHRSVSWYQQTPGQGLQFLFEYFSETQRNKGNFPGRFSGRQFSNSRSEMNVSTLELGDSALYLCASSSAKPRDPDYEQYFGPGTRLTVT.

J is TRBJ2-3 and V is TRBV5-1, with TRBD2 identical over 7 bases. The CDR3 extends over 17 amino acids. CDR1 is SGHRS and CDR2 is YFSETQ in the germline V gene. V was clipped by 2 bases and J by 3 bases; unmatched bases: 12. DNA of the CDR3: TGCGCCAGCAGCTTAGGGCCTAGCGGACGTCGGACAGATACGCAGTATTTT. Protein: CASSLGPSGRRTDTQYF.

This clone was seen many times. Here the CDR3 reads CASSVRSEETQYF. As DNA, the CDR3 is TGTGCCAGCAGTGTCAGGAGTGAAGAGACCCAGTACTTC. V usage is TRBV2 and J usage is TRBJ2-5, with D unresolved. CDR3 length: 13 amino acids. The germline V gene encodes CDR1 SNHLY and CDR2 FYNNEI. V was shortened by 4 bases and J by 3 bases, with 9 bases between the two germline ends. The variable domain in full, with the rest retrieved from reference TRBV2 and TRBJ2-5, is EPEVTQTPSHQVTQMGQEVILRCVPISNHLYFYWYRQILGQKVEFLVSFYNNEISEKSEIFDDQFSVERPDGSNFTLKIRSTKLEDSAMYFCASSVRSEETQYFGPGTRLLVL.

The chain couples TRBV10-3 to TRBJ2-2; 13 positions match TRBD2. Germline V gives CDR1 ENHRY, CDR2 SYGVKD. CDR3 size: 18 residues. The V and J ends lost 0 bases and 1 base, in that order; junction bases with no gene match: 2. The CDR3 protein is CAISESGLAGKNTGELFF. For the CDR3, the DNA is TGTGCCATCAGTGAGTCGGGACTAGCGGGAAAGAACACCGGGGAGCTGTTTTTT.

The chain combines TRBV19 with TRBJ1-5; D gene unclear. V was cut by 10 bases and J by 5 bases, with 12 bases left in between. Germline values: CDR1 LNHDA, CDR2 SQIVND (reference sequence). The CDR3 contains 12 residues. CDR3 loop: CATTDFYQPQHF. The CDR3 DNA is TGTGCCACCACAGATTTTTATCAGCCCCAGCATTTT.

CDR3 amino acids: CASSIGRMGGRISYNEQFF. CDR3 coding DNA: TGTGCCAGTAGTATAGGCCGGATGGGCGGGAGGATCTCCTACAATGAGCAGTTCTTC. V gene TRBV19 combines with J gene TRBJ2-1; 8 nucleotides align to TRBD2. CDR1 is LNHDA, CDR2 SQIVND, per germline (reference sequence). V shed 1 base, J shed 0 bases, and the junction held 11 bases outside the gene matches. CDR3 size: 19 residues.